The clone carrying this TCR beta chain was detected ten times or more. This CDR3 is 14 amino acids long. Germline V gene lookup returns CDR1 DFQATT and CDR2 SNEGSKA (reference sequence). The V and J ends lost 6 bases and 0 bases, in that order; junction bases with no gene match: 4. Before thyroid surgery, none of the patients had received any treatment. The source of the sample is a study of metastatic and nonmetastatic thyroid tumors. Using MiXCR, TCRdb reanalyzed the PCR reads. Of approximately 70,000 clones in the sample, about 4% were seen once. The clonotype was recovered from a female donor with papillary thyroid cancer or a benign thyroid nodule (not recorded which). Some clones in this sample may be carry-over from other donors' samples. The genes are TRBV20-1 and TRBJ2-3; TRBD2 matches 9 bases. Sequenced sample: blood. In DNA form, the CDR3 reads TGCAGTGCGACCGGGACTAGCAGCACAGATACGCAGTATTTT. Amino acid sequence: CSATGTSSTDTQYF.